The sequence of this T cell receptor beta chain was determined in a study of blood T cell repertoires in COVID-19. Whole-study context: The United States, Italy and Spain were the sources of the acute and convalescent COVID-19 samples.

There are 14 residues in the CDR3. Trimming removed 6 bases at V and 9 bases at J, with 15 bases between. The germline V gene encodes CDR1 MNHEY and CDR2 SMNVEV (reference sequence). Sequencing used immunoSEQ multiplex PCR; TCRdb keeps in-frame clones, though not all of them. This sample has approximately 390,000 clones, with about 86% found just once. The chain is built from TRBV27 and TRBJ1-6; D call uncertain. Specimen: PBMCs or T cells enriched from blood (not recorded which). The origin of this receptor is a woman aged 50 to 65 who had recovered from COVID-19. The CDR3 region is CASRPRVRGSPLHF. The CDR3 DNA reads as TGTGCCAGCAGGCCTAGGGTCCGGGGTTCACCCCTCCACTTT.